These 28 T cell receptor beta chains were sequenced from one sample in a study of beta chain features in type 1 diabetes. Every bit of the isolated RNA underwent reverse transcription, so sequencing read expressed TCRB transcripts. Clones were sequenced by immunoSEQ multiplex PCR, and TCRdb holds only the in-frame ones, with some missing. Among hundreds of thousands of clones listed, about 14% were seen once. Sequencing was carried out using naive CD4+ T cells from blood. The receptors derive from a man aged 18 to 35 in good health.

This clone turned up a few times. Here the CDR3 reads CASSYAQGQGNYGYTF. The CDR3 DNA is TGTGCCAGCAGCTACGCACAGGGACAGGGCAACTATGGCTACACCTTC. This chain connects TRBV11-2 to TRBJ1-2, with 9 positions matching TRBD1. The CDR3 sequence is 16 residues long. Germline V CDR1 and CDR2: SGHAT, FQNNGV. The junction had 8 bases not matched to a gene; V was cut back by 4 bases and J by 2 bases.

This clone has only a few counts. The genes are TRBV9 and TRBJ1-3; tentatively, D is TRBD1 (6 bases). V gave up 6 bases and J gave up 1 base, with 11 bases separating them. There are 14 residues in the CDR3. Germline CDR1 reads SGDLS; CDR2 reads YYNGEE. DNA of the CDR3: TGTGCCAGCACCTTAGGGGGGTCTGGAAACACCATATATTTT. Translated: CASTLGGSGNTIYF.

The V call is TRBV7-8, the J call TRBJ1-2, with no clear D. Trimming stripped 3 bases from V and 5 bases from J, with 16 bases between. The CDR3 totals 15 residues. Germline CDR1 reads SGHVS; CDR2 reads FQNEAQ. The DNA of the CDR3 is TGTGCCAGCAGCTTTACAACGACGGTGGGATATGGCTACACCTTC. Translated: CASSFTTTVGYGYTF.

The chain combines TRBV30 with TRBJ2-5; D is undetermined. This CDR3 region has 13 residues. V was shortened by 1 base and J by 1 base, with 7 bases between the two germline ends. Germline CDR1 and CDR2: GTSNPN and SVGIG (reference sequence). CDR3 protein: CAWSAGFQETQYF. In nucleotides, the CDR3 is TGTGCCTGGAGTGCTGGGTTCCAAGAGACCCAGTACTTC.

This chain connects TRBV7-9 to TRBJ1-1; D gene unclear. V lost 0 bases and J lost 1, with 15 bases in between. Germline CDR1 and CDR2: SEHNR and FQNEAQ (reference sequence). The CDR3 has 17 residues. The CDR3 DNA reads TGTGCCAGCAGCTTAGCGTTGGTCGGGCGGAGGAACACTGAAGCTTTCTTT. This encodes CASSLALVGRRNTEAFF. Variable domain in full (rest from reference TRBV7-9 and TRBJ1-1): DTGVSQNPRHKITKRGQNVTFRCDPISEHNRLYWYRQTLGQGPEFLTYFQNEAQLEKSRLLSDRFSAERPKGSFSTLEIQRTEQGDSAMYLCASSLALVGRRNTEAFFGQGTRLTVV.

In this sample, this clone turned up a few times. The chain has TRBV5-1 and TRBJ1-5, with D possibly matching TRBD1 (6 bases). This CDR3 contains 16 residues. V lost 0 bases, J lost 1 base, and 11 bases lay in between. Germline V gene sequence: CDR1 SGHRS, CDR2 YFSETQ. DNA for the CDR3: TGCGCCAGCAGCTTGGAAGGGGGGCCGAGCAATCAGCCCCAGCATTTT. Translated: CASSLEGGPSNQPQHF.

V and J are TRBV4-2 and TRBJ2-1, with D hard to call. The length of the CDR3 is 16 residues. Trimming stripped 0 bases from V and 0 bases from J, with 9 bases between. Germline CDR1 LGHNA, CDR2 YNFKEQ. CDR3 DNA: TGTGCCAGCAGCCAAGATATCCGCAGCTCCTACAATGAGCAGTTCTTC. This gives the protein CASSQDIRSSYNEQFF.

V usage is TRBV6-4 and J usage is TRBJ2-1, with a weak D call TRBD1 (6 bases). This CDR3 spans 14 amino acids. Germline V gives CDR1 MRHNA, CDR2 SNTAGT. V was shortened by 5 bases and J by 6 bases, with 14 bases between the two germline ends. The CDR3 DNA follows: TGTGCCAGCAGTCCCCAAGGGGGTAGCAATGAGCAGTTCTTC. This encodes CASSPQGGSNEQFF.

The chain has TRBV19 and TRBJ2-7; D perhaps matches TRBD2 (6 bases). Germline CDR1 and CDR2: LNHDA and SQIVND (reference sequence). The CDR3 runs 13 residues. Trimming stripped 8 bases from V and 2 bases from J, with 13 bases between. For the CDR3, the DNA is TGTGCCAGTTCGAAAGGGGAGGCCTACGAGCAGTACTTC. Translated: CASSKGEAYEQYF.

J is TRBJ1-1 and V is TRBV5-1; maybe TRBD1 (6 bases). CDR1 is SGHRS and CDR2 is YFSETQ in the germline V gene. With 4 bases removed from V and 4 bases from J, the gap between germline ends came to 17 bases. This CDR3 is 15 amino acids long. The CDR3 bases are TGCGCCAGCAGCCCCGGGAGGGGGGCGGCCACTGAAGCTTTCTTT. This encodes CASSPGRGAATEAFF.

Worth noting for this clone: This sample includes further DNA sequences coding for the same CDR3. The J gene is TRBJ2-1, the V gene TRBV18, with TRBD2 matching over 13 bases. J gave up 6 bases and V 3 bases, and 2 bases lay outside the gene matches. This CDR3 is built from 15 residues. The V gene's germline CDR1 is KGHSH and CDR2 LQKENI. In nucleotides, the CDR3 is TGTGCCAGCTCACCCAGGACTAGCGGGAGCAATGAGCAGTTCTTC. As protein: CASSPRTSGSNEQFF.

This CDR3 reads CASSGIGTKQFF. The CDR3 nucleotides are TGTGCCAGCAGCGGAATCGGGACTAAGCAGTTCTTC. V is TRBV9 and J is TRBJ2-1, with 7 bases matching TRBD2. CDR3 length equals 12 residues. J gave up 11 bases and V 3 bases, and 5 bases lay outside the gene matches. Germline CDR1 is SGDLS and CDR2 is YYNGEE.

This clone turned up a few times. The V call is TRBV11-3, the J call TRBJ2-6, with D unresolved. The V and J ends lost 3 bases and 2 bases respectively, with 17 bases between them. Germline V CDR1 and CDR2: SGHNT, YENEEA. The CDR3 runs 18 residues. The DNA of the CDR3 is TGTGCCAGCAGCTTCGGGTCAGGACGGGCTCCTGGGGCCAACGTCCTGACTTTC. Translated, it gives CASSFGSGRAPGANVLTF.

V is TRBV5-1 and J is TRBJ1-6, with D perhaps matching TRBD1 (6 bases). The V gene lost 1 base and the J gene lost 6 bases, with 11 bases spanning the gap. The CDR3 has 15 amino acids. CDR1 and CDR2 (germline): SGHRS, YFSETQ. CDR3 loop: CASSLTTGINSPLHF. The CDR3 DNA follows: TGCGCCAGCAGCTTGACCACAGGGATTAATTCACCCCTCCACTTT.

This clone has only a few counts. Distinct nucleotide sequences in the sample also encode this CDR3. This chain uses TRBV6-1 with TRBJ1-1; no definite D call. Trimming stripped 7 bases from V and 1 base from J, with 16 bases between. Germline lookup yields CDR1 MNHNS and CDR2 SASEGT. This CDR3 comprises 15 residues. CDR3 region: CASTRPLPKNTEAFF. The CDR3 DNA sequence: TGTGCCAGCACCAGACCGTTACCCAAGAACACTGAAGCTTTCTTT.

The chain recombines TRBV7-2 with TRBJ2-7; 8 bases fit TRBD1. There are 16 residues in the CDR3. V lost 1 base and J lost 5; bases outside the gene matches: 10. The germline V gene has CDR1 SGHTA and CDR2 FQGNSA. DNA for the CDR3: TGTGCCAGCAGCTTAGGGGGTAGGACAGGGTCCCACGAGCAGTACTTC. This gives the protein CASSLGGRTGSHEQYF.

This clone occurred a few times. This chain connects TRBV7-2 to TRBJ2-7; 8 bases map to TRBD1. Germline V CDR1 and CDR2: SGHTA, FQGNSA. The trim removed 1 base at V and 2 bases at J, leaving 4 bases unmatched. The CDR3 consists of 15 residues. This chain's CDR3 is CASSLEQGGAYEQYF. CDR3 DNA: TGTGCCAGCAGCTTAGAACAGGGGGGAGCCTACGAGCAGTACTTC.

CDR3: CASSDVRLASYEQYF. The CDR3 bases are TGTGCCAGCAGTGATGTCCGACTAGCCAGCTACGAGCAGTACTTC. The V gene is TRBV2, the J gene TRBJ2-7, with 7 bases that match TRBD2. The germline CDR1 and CDR2 sequences are SNHLY and FYNNEI. V trimming: 3 bases; J trimming: 3 bases; junction bases outside the gene matches: 8. This CDR3 spans 15 amino acids.

J is TRBJ2-3 and V is TRBV27; 11 nucleotides align to TRBD2. This CDR3 is 18 amino acids long. V lost 6 bases, J lost 4 bases, and 15 bases stayed unmatched. Germline lookup yields CDR1 MNHEY and CDR2 SMNVEV (reference sequence). In nucleotides, the CDR3 is TGTGCCAGCAGCCTCAGGCTAGCGGGGGGCCGTAGCCCAGATACGCAGTATTTT. Translation: CASSLRLAGGRSPDTQYF.

This clone was seen only a few times. The chain recombines TRBV28 with TRBJ2-1; TRBD1 agrees at 9 bases. With 1 base clipped from V and 4 bases from J, the junction kept 2 bases outside the gene matches. The CDR3 is 15 residues long. CDR1 MDHEN and CDR2 SYDVKM come from the germline V gene. The CDR3 DNA sequence: TGTGCCAGCAGTTTATCGGACAGGGGATACAATGAGCAGTTCTTC. It is translated as CASSLSDRGYNEQFF.

This clone was picked up a small number of times. This chain joins TRBV7-9 and TRBJ2-5; the match to TRBD2 covers 12 bases. The CDR3 is 14 residues long. Germline values: CDR1 SEHNR, CDR2 FQNEAQ (reference sequence). CDR3 coding DNA: TGTGCAGGACGGCTAGCGGGGGGGCCAGAGACCCAGTACTTC. Protein product: CAGRLAGGPETQYF.

The rearrangement joins TRBV30 to TRBJ2-2, with D possibly TRBD2 on 5 matching bases. Germline V gene lookup returns CDR1 GTSNPN and CDR2 SVGIG (reference sequence). Between the trimmed V and J ends, which lost 3 bases and 0 bases, there was a span of 14 bases. There are 16 residues in the CDR3. DNA of the CDR3: TGTGCCTGGAGGGTGCGGGCGATCGCGAACACCGGGGAGCTGTTTTTT. Its translation is CAWRVRAIANTGELFF.

The V gene is TRBV7-2, the J gene TRBJ2-4; possibly TRBD2 for D (5 bases). The germline gives CDR1 SGHTA, CDR2 FQGNSA. V lost 5 bases to trimming and J lost 8 bases, with 13 bases between them. There are 13 residues in the CDR3. The CDR3 protein is CASSKQREHIQYF. As DNA, the CDR3 is TGTGCCAGCAGCAAACAAAGGGAGCACATTCAGTACTTC.

This clone was seen more than once but under ten times. The CDR3 is CASSLWGGPPLYGYTF. CDR3 DNA: TGTGCCAGCAGTTTATGGGGAGGTCCCCCCCTCTATGGCTACACCTTC. The chain recombines TRBV28 with TRBJ1-2; D is uncertain. Germline V CDR1 and CDR2: MDHEN, SYDVKM. The CDR3 covers 16 residues. The V gene lost 0 bases and the J gene lost 4 bases, with 15 bases spanning the gap.

V gene TRBV7-2 combines with J gene TRBJ2-7, with D possibly matching TRBD2 (7 bases). CDR1 and CDR2 (germline): SGHTA, FQGNSA. The ends were cut back, 4 bases at V and 4 bases at J, with 17 bases in the middle. CDR3 length equals 15 residues. CDR3 region: CASSSPGRGGYEQYF. The CDR3 DNA sequence: TGTGCCAGCAGCTCACCCGGCAGGGGAGGGTACGAGCAGTACTTC. Combining the CDR3 with reference TRBV7-2 and TRBJ2-7 gives the whole variable domain GAGVSQSPSNKVTEKGKDVELRCDPISGHTALYWYRQSLGQGLEFLIYFQGNSAPDKSGLPSDRFSAERTGGSVSTLTIQRTQQEDSAVYLCASSSPGRGGYEQYFGPGTRLTVT.

The CDR3 spells CAISERPSGRSYNEQFF. The DNA for the CDR3 is TGTGCCATCAGTGAGAGGCCTAGCGGGCGCTCCTACAATGAGCAGTTCTTC. V and J are TRBV10-3 and TRBJ2-1; 8 bases agree with TRBD2. Losses at the gene ends were 2 bases for V and 0 bases for J; bases not matched to a gene: 6. In germline, CDR1 is ENHRY, CDR2 SYGVKD. This CDR3 has 17 amino acids.

The chain carries TRBV7-2 and TRBJ2-2, with D unresolved. The CDR3 has 14 residues. CDR1 is SGHTA, CDR2 FQGNSA, per germline. V was trimmed by 3 bases and J by 1 base, leaving 6 bases between them. In nucleotides, the CDR3 is TGTGCCAGCAGCTTTCGCAGGAACACCGGGGAGCTGTTTTTT. The encoded protein is CASSFRRNTGELFF.

The sample holds a few counts of this clone. This chain joins TRBV19 and TRBJ1-1; D is unresolved. Between the trimmed V and J ends, which lost 5 bases and 2 bases, there was a span of 9 bases. CDR3 length: 13 amino acids. Germline assignment: CDR1 LNHDA and CDR2 SQIVND (reference sequence). The CDR3 sequence is CASSATANTEAFF. DNA for the CDR3: TGTGCCAGTAGTGCAACAGCTAACACTGAAGCTTTCTTT.